This entry lists 14 T cell receptor beta chains sequenced from one sample in a study of blood T cell repertoires in COVID-19. Repertoires were generated with immunoSEQ multiplex PCR, while TCRdb's copy carries only in-frame clones and drops some. Here the sample spans approximately 260,000 clones, about nine tenths being singletons. Source material: peripheral blood. The receptors shown here come from a woman in her thirties or forties with acute or convalescent COVID-19.

This chain's CDR3 is CASSQDIRQGLGYSNQPQHF. The CDR3 DNA follows: TGTGCCAGCAGCCAAGACATACGACAGGGGTTGGGATATAGCAATCAGCCCCAGCATTTT. V is TRBV4-2 and J is TRBJ1-5, with 8 nucleotides matching TRBD1. V shed 0 bases and J 0 bases; nucleotides not matched to a gene: 13. From germline, CDR1 is LGHNA and CDR2 YNFKEQ. CDR3 size: 20 residues.

CDR3 sequence: CAWSSGGAGGYTF. As DNA, the CDR3 is TGTGCCTGGAGCTCTGGGGGGGCTGGTGGCTACACCTTC. The chain joins TRBV30 to TRBJ1-2, with D tentatively TRBD1 (6 bases). The germline V gene encodes CDR1 GTSNPN and CDR2 SVGIG (reference sequence). CDR3 length: 13 residues. The V end lost 3 bases, the J end lost 7 bases, and 15 bases lay between the germline ends. The entire variable domain, with the rest obtained from reference TRBV30 and TRBJ1-2, is as follows: SQTIHQWPATLVQPVGSPLSLECTVEGTSNPNLYWYRQAAGRGLQLLFYSVGIGQISSEVPQNLSASRPQDRQFILSSKKLLLSDSGFYLCAWSSGGAGGYTFGSGTRLTVV.

This sequence joins TRBV12-3 or TRBV12-4 and TRBJ1-5; the D is unclear. Trimming removed 3 bases at V and 7 bases at J, with 10 bases between. The CDR3 extends over 13 amino acids. CDR3 bases: TGTGCCAGCAGTTTGGGAGCCTACCAGCCCCAGCATTTT. Translation: CASSLGAYQPQHF.

The chain couples TRBV5-5 to TRBJ1-1; D uncertain. Per germline, CDR1 SGHKS and CDR2 YYEKEE (reference sequence). The germline V and J ends were trimmed by 2 bases and 1 base, with 12 bases remaining between them. The CDR3 consists of 15 residues. The DNA for the CDR3 is TGTGCCAGCAGCTTCTCCCCGGGGAGGAACACTGAAGCTTTCTTT. This codes for CASSFSPGRNTEAFF.

The chain joins TRBV10-1 to TRBJ2-3, with D possibly matching TRBD1 (6 bases). Trimming left V 4 bases short and J 2 bases short, with 13 bases between. There are 15 residues in the CDR3. Germline-derived CDR1 and CDR2 are WNHNN and SYGVQD (reference sequence). The CDR3 sequence: CASSGSLGATDTQYF. The DNA for the CDR3 is TGCGCCAGCAGTGGATCCCTGGGGGCCACAGATACGCAGTATTTT.

This chain links TRBV4-1 with TRBJ1-2; D gene unclear. Germline V gene sequence: CDR1 MGHRA, CDR2 YSYEKL. V was pared by 0 bases and J by 4 bases, with 18 bases between. CDR3 length: 17 residues. The CDR3 spells CASSQERRQARSYGYTF. In DNA form, the CDR3 reads TGCGCCAGCAGCCAAGAGCGTCGGCAGGCCCGATCCTATGGCTACACCTTC.

V and J are TRBV29-1 and TRBJ1-5; perhaps TRBD1 as D (5 bases). Trimming cost V 4 bases and J 5 bases, with 9 bases left between them. Germline CDR1 SQVTM, CDR2 ANQGSEA. The CDR3 is 12 residues long. The CDR3 is CSVVTGDQPQHF. For the CDR3, the DNA is TGCAGCGTTGTGACGGGGGATCAGCCCCAGCATTTT.

The chain links TRBV7-8 to TRBJ1-1; 7 positions match TRBD1. Trimming cost V 1 base and J 1 base; bases outside gene matches: 3. Germline values: CDR1 SGHVS, CDR2 FQNEAQ. The CDR3 consists of 15 residues. Here the CDR3 reads CASSLVWTGNTEAFF. DNA of the CDR3: TGTGCCAGCAGCTTAGTCTGGACAGGGAACACTGAAGCTTTCTTT.

This chain joins TRBV2 and TRBJ2-2; D gene uncertain. The V gene lost 3 bases and the J gene lost 5 bases, with 13 bases spanning the gap. The germline gives CDR1 SNHLY, CDR2 FYNNEI. This CDR3 region has 15 residues. In nucleotides, the CDR3 is TGTGCCAGCAGTGACGGCGGCGCGAGAACCGGGGAGCTGTTTTTT. It yields the protein CASSDGGARTGELFF.

The rearrangement joins TRBV21-1 to TRBJ1-5; the DNA was not used to check the table's D call, TRBD1. TRBV21-1 constitutes a pseudogene. The CDR3 totals 15 residues. The CDR3, as DNA: TGTGCCAGCAGCAAAGTCCCGGGACAGTATCAGCCCCAGCATTTT. It yields the protein CASSKVPGQYQPQHF.

This chain links TRBV19 with TRBJ1-1, with 9 bases fitting TRBD1. Germline V CDR1 and CDR2: LNHDA, SQIVND (reference sequence). The V gene end was trimmed by 5 bases and the J gene end by 0 bases; junction bases not matched to a gene: 4. The CDR3 is 15 amino acids. The CDR3: CASSPWDRVNTEAFF. CDR3 nucleotides: TGTGCCAGTAGTCCCTGGGACAGGGTGAACACTGAAGCTTTCTTT. Looking up the rest from reference TRBV19 and TRBJ1-1 gives the full variable domain: DGGITQSPKYLFRKEGQNVTLSCEQNLNHDAMYWYRQDPGQGLRLIYYSQIVNDFQKGDIAEGYSVSREKKESFPLTVTSAQKNPTAFYLCASSPWDRVNTEAFFGQGTRLTVV.

The chain combines TRBV6-1 with TRBJ1-1; a possible D gene is TRBD1 (5 bases). Germline values: CDR1 MNHNS, CDR2 SASEGT. V lost 6 bases, J lost 2 bases, and 16 bases lay in between. This CDR3 is built from 15 residues. The CDR3 is CASRDLLTENTEAFF. In DNA, the CDR3 is TGTGCCAGCAGGGATCTTCTGACAGAAAACACTGAAGCTTTCTTT.

The chain carries TRBV9 and TRBJ1-1; D call uncertain. The CDR3 has 13 residues. Germline assignment: CDR1 SGDLS and CDR2 YYNGEE. Deletions cut 5 bases from V and 4 bases from J, with 12 bases between. In DNA, the CDR3 is TGTGCCAGCAGTAACTCCCCGGGCACTGAAGCTTTCTTT. Amino acids: CASSNSPGTEAFF.

This chain joins TRBV21-1 and TRBJ1-2; TRBD1 is the table's D call, not checked against the DNA. TRBV21-1 is a pseudogene locus. This CDR3 contains 14 residues. The CDR3 region has the DNA TGTGCCAGCAGCAAAAGACAGGGAAAGAGTGGCTACACCTTC. This gives the protein CASSKRQGKSGYTF.